The clone carrying this T cell receptor beta chain turned up a few times. The authors built TCR beta libraries using iRepertoire HTBI primers and Arm-PCR of CDR3 regions. In TCRdb, the multiplex PCR reads were re-called with MiXCR into one record per CDR3 protein. The sample consists of fewer than 550,000 distinct CDR3 sequences, 20% to 25% of them appearing once. This specimen comes from a study of regulatory T cells in long-lasting Graves disease. Time point of the sample: persistent/refractory GD, antithyroid drugs over 5 years with positive TRAb. RNA isolated from PBMCs was used to make the TCR library. Diagnoses of Graves' disease were made by American Thyroid Association guidelines. The CDR3 length is 13 residues. Germline assignment: CDR1 DFQATT and CDR2 SNEGSKA (reference sequence). Trimming removed 5 bases from V and 8 bases from J; junction bases left unmatched: 9.

The gene calls are TRBV20-1 and TRBJ1-2; 9 bases line up with TRBD1. The input for sequencing was peripheral blood mononuclear cells (PBMCs), taken when the disease was refractory, from a patient treated with antithyroid drugs. This receptor was taken from a female donor with Graves disease. CDR3 DNA sequence: TGCAGTGCTTCCCCGGGACAGGGCTTGGGCTACACCTTC. Translating it yields CSASPGQGLGYTF.